This T cell receptor beta chain is drawn from a study of radiation and T cells in renal cell carcinoma. Across the whole study: Nephrectomy followed 15 Gy stereotactic body radiation by 4 weeks. Overall study results and limits: Without pretreatment biopsies, baseline tumor clonotype presence was undetermined. From baseline, blood top tumor clonotypes peaked at 2 weeks post-radiation.

Generated by immunoSEQ multiplex PCR, the TCRdb table keeps only in-frame clones and is missing some. Counted here are approximately 120,000 clones, 81% occurring once; the ten biggest clones make up approximately 5%. Trimming cost V 8 bases and J 8 bases; bases outside gene matches: 12. This CDR3 comprises 15 residues. Germline V gives CDR1 MNHEY, CDR2 SVGAGI. On this clone: Antigen specificity is unknown.

Time point here: blood 2 weeks post-SBRT. Noted treatment: 15 Gy SBRT to primary tumor, nephrectomy 4 weeks later. Blood was sampled at baseline, 2 weeks and 4 weeks after SBRT. The rearrangement links TRBV6-5 to TRBJ1-2, with 12 bases lining up with TRBD1. Sequenced material: blood, taken from a patient whose treatment included radiotherapy and nephrectomy. This clonotype originated in a man between 45 and 60 years old with renal cell carcinoma. The CDR3 coding sequence is TGTGCCAGCTCTCTTGACCGGGACAGGGGGCCCGGCTACACCTTC. Protein product: CASSLDRDRGPGYTF.